This T cell receptor (beta chain) comes out of a study of CD8+CD57+ T cells in acquired aplastic anemia. Across the whole study: CD4+ and CD8+ cells, once sorted, gave DNA averaging around 3.4 ug. Study results and caveats: Overlapping CD8+ CDR3 repertoires of patients and controls contained around 30 shared sequences.

This clonotype appeared a few times. What it binds is unknown. After removal of 5 bases from V and 5 bases from J, the junction contained 2 bases not matched to a gene. Germline V lookup: CDR1 MNHEY, CDR2 SVGEGT. The CDR3 spans 12 residues. Genomic DNA templated the TCR beta VDJ and CDR3 profiling. TCRdb fed the reads into MiXCR, producing one record per CDR3 protein. Altogether 250,000 or so distinct CDR3 sequences are present, around half being singletons, with the ten largest covering under 9%. Patients selected for sequencing had displayed CD8+CD57+ cell expansion by flow cytometry. This sequence joins TRBV6-2 or TRBV6-3 and TRBJ2-5; 7 bases are shared with TRBD1. The sequenced sample consisted of sorted CD4+, CD8+, or CD8+CD57+ T cells (not recorded which) from PBMCs. The TCR sequence derives from a human donor with aplastic anemia. CDR3 sequence reads: CASSPDRETQYF. CDR3 in DNA: TGTGCCAGCAGTCCGGACAGGGAGACCCAGTACTTC.